This T cell receptor (beta chain) appears in the sequencing data of a study of PD-1 blockade in classical Hodgkin lymphoma. The table came from immunoSEQ multiplex PCR; TCRdb's copy has only in-frame clones and leaves some out. The sample shows fewer than 90,000 clones, more than 85% of them seen only once. The time point was: newly diagnosed, previously untreated cHL patient sample. The authors compared against newly diagnosed, untreated classical Hodgkin lymphoma PBMCs. The germline CDR1 and CDR2 sequences are LNHDA and SQIVND (reference sequence). V lost 6 bases, J lost 6 bases, and 7 bases stayed unmatched. The CDR3 is 14 amino acids. This clone has only a few counts.

The gene calls are TRBV19 and TRBJ1-5; 8 nucleotides agree with TRBD1. The sample consisted of peripheral blood mononuclear cells (PBMCs). This TCR came from a human donor with classical Hodgkin lymphoma. CDR3 nucleotides: TGTGCCAGTAGAGGGACAGGAGGGAGTCAGCCCCAGCATTTT. The encoded protein is CASRGTGGSQPQHF.